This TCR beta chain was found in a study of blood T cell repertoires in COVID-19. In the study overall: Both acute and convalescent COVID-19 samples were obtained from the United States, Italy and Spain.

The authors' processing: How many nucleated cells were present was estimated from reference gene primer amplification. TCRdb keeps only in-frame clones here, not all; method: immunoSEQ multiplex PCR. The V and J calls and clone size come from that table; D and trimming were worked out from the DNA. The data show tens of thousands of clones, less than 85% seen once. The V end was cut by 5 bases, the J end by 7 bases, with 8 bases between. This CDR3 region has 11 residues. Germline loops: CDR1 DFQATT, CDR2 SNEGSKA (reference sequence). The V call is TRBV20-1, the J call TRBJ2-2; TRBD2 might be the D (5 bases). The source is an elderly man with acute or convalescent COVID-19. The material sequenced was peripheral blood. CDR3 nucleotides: TGCAGTGCTGGACTTTTCGGGGAGCTGTTTTTT. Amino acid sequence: CSAGLFGELFF.